The 19 T cell receptor beta chains below all came from one sample that was sequenced in a study of T-cell reconstitution after alpha-beta-depleted transplantation in children. The TCRbeta library was prepared with unique molecular identifiers. TCRdb fed the PCR reads into MiXCR, producing one record per CDR3 protein. In the table there are around 420,000 distinct CDR3 sequences, 15% to 20% of which are singletons. Sequenced material: PBMCs, mostly from graft donor cells, taken 360 days after TCRalphabeta/CD19-depleted stem cell transplant. The receptors stem from a boy in the first two years of life who had a stem cell transplant for Wiskott-Aldrich syndrome, so the T cells may come from the graft donor.

The J gene is TRBJ2-3, the V gene TRBV12-5; D not certain. This CDR3 contains 18 residues. V was trimmed by 5 bases and J by 0 bases, leaving 21 bases between them. Germline CDR1 and CDR2: LGHNT and FRNRAP. DNA for the CDR3: TGTGCTAGTGGTCCACCCCTTTCAAGGCCGGCTAGCACAGATACGCAGTATTTT. Amino acid sequence: CASGPPLSRPASTDTQYF.

J is TRBJ2-1 and V is TRBV12-3 or TRBV12-4; 14 nucleotides match TRBD2. J gave up 7 bases and V 7 bases, and 3 bases lay outside the gene matches. The CDR3 consists of 14 residues. The chain's CDR3 is CASIGTSGSNEQFF. CDR3 in DNA: TGTGCCAGCATCGGGACTAGCGGGAGTAATGAGCAGTTCTTC.

This clonotype was seen a handful of times. V and J are TRBV5-6 and TRBJ2-1, with 11 bases aligning to TRBD2. CDR1 is SGHDT, CDR2 YYEEEE, per germline. The CDR3 totals 14 residues. With 7 bases clipped from V and 3 bases from J, the junction kept 3 bases outside the gene matches. The CDR3 sequence is CASFGTSGYNEQFF. The CDR3 region has the DNA TGTGCCAGCTTCGGGACTAGCGGCTACAATGAGCAGTTCTTC.

This clonotype was picked up a small number of times. V gene TRBV6-5 combines with J gene TRBJ1-1; TRBD1 aligns across 10 bases. The CDR3 runs to 18 residues. Germline CDR1 and CDR2: MNHEY and SVGAGI. Unmatched junction bases numbered 9, after V lost 2 bases and J lost 0 bases. The CDR3 reads CASSYGRPGTGVNTEAFF. The CDR3 coding sequence is TGTGCCAGCAGTTACGGACGTCCCGGGACAGGGGTGAACACTGAAGCTTTCTTT.

This clonotype was observed a few times. The chain couples TRBV3-1 to TRBJ2-2; no clear D gene. CDR3 size: 15 residues. Germline lookup yields CDR1 LGHDT and CDR2 YNNKEL (reference sequence). V lost 7 bases, J lost 2 bases, and 14 bases lay in between. The CDR3 DNA follows: TGTGCCAGCAACCACCCCCCCTACAACACCGGGGAGCTGTTTTTT. Translated: CASNHPPYNTGELFF.

This clonotype was detected only a few times. The chain links TRBV10-3 to TRBJ2-7, with 7 positions matching TRBD1. The V and J ends lost 4 bases and 3 bases, in that order; junction bases with no gene match: 9. Germline CDR1 and CDR2: ENHRY and SYGVKD. This CDR3 region has 15 residues. CDR3 sequence reads: CAISVARQGRYEQYF. The CDR3 bases are TGTGCCATCAGTGTAGCTAGACAGGGACGCTACGAGCAGTACTTC.

This chain uses TRBV27 with TRBJ2-3; 7 positions match TRBD1. Trimming removed 4 bases from V and 10 bases from J; junction bases left unmatched: 5. This CDR3 has 12 amino acids. Looked up from germline, CDR1 is MNHEY and CDR2 is SMNVEV (reference sequence). The CDR3 loop reads CASSSPGTAQYF. CDR3 nucleotide sequence: TGTGCCAGCAGTTCACCCGGGACAGCGCAGTATTTT.

V gene TRBV7-9 combines with J gene TRBJ2-7; tentative D call: TRBD2 (6 bases). Germline V gives CDR1 SEHNR, CDR2 FQNEAQ (reference sequence). The CDR3 totals 17 residues. V was clipped by 1 base and J by 4 bases, with 20 bases between them. This chain's CDR3 is CASSLVPRSVAVYEQYF. The CDR3 nucleotides read TGTGCCAGCAGCTTAGTGCCAAGGTCGGTAGCGGTGTACGAGCAGTACTTC.

This clonotype has more than one count but fewer than ten. The rearrangement joins TRBV3-1 to TRBJ2-7; 8 bases match TRBD1. J was trimmed by 2 bases and V by 0 bases; bases with no gene match: 6. There are 16 residues in the CDR3. Germline V gene lookup returns CDR1 LGHDT and CDR2 YNNKEL (reference sequence). In nucleotides, the CDR3 is TGTGCCAGCAGCCAAGACAGGACAGGGAACCCCTACGAGCAGTACTTC. Residues: CASSQDRTGNPYEQYF.

The genes are TRBV20-1 and TRBJ1-3; tentatively, D is TRBD1 (5 bases). The CDR3 extends over 16 amino acids. CDR1 DFQATT and CDR2 SNEGSKA come from the germline V gene (reference sequence). Trimming left V 1 base short and J 0 bases short, with 13 bases between. The DNA of the CDR3 is TGCAGTGCTAGAGTCGGGACGTCTTTCTCTGGAAACACCATATATTTT. Translation: CSARVGTSFSGNTIYF.

V is TRBV20-1 and J is TRBJ2-3; a weak D match, TRBD1 (5 bases). CDR3 length: 13 amino acids. The V gene's germline CDR1 is DFQATT and CDR2 SNEGSKA (reference sequence). The V gene lost 6 bases and the J gene lost 0 bases, with 10 bases spanning the gap. This CDR3 is CSAGVPSTDTQYF. The CDR3 nucleotides read TGCAGTGCAGGGGTTCCTAGCACAGATACGCAGTATTTT.

This clonotype was counted many times. The chain recombines TRBV7-2 with TRBJ2-7, with D possibly being TRBD2 (5 bases). Germline CDR1 reads SGHTA; CDR2 reads FQGNSA. V lost 1 base and J 0 bases, leaving 10 bases between the germline ends. The CDR3 has 15 amino acids. In nucleotides, the CDR3 is TGTGCCAGCAGCTTAGACCCAGCGGACTCCTACGAGCAGTACTTC. It is translated as CASSLDPADSYEQYF.

This chain links TRBV4-2 with TRBJ2-1; D remains ambiguous. Germline V gene data show CDR1 as LGHNA and CDR2 as YNFKEQ. CDR3 length equals 14 residues. Between the trimmed V and J ends, which lost 1 base and 2 bases, there was a span of 6 bases. The CDR3 sequence: CASSQGAPYNEQFF. The CDR3 DNA is TGTGCCAGCAGCCAAGGGGCCCCCTACAATGAGCAGTTCTTC.

The chain uses TRBV12-3 or TRBV12-4 and TRBJ1-2; D is undetermined. With 6 bases removed from V and 6 bases from J, the gap between germline ends came to 20 bases. This CDR3 contains 15 residues. CDR3 DNA sequence: TGTGCCAGCAGCCCCCGAGGGCGGGGTGAGGATGGCTACACCTTC. Protein: CASSPRGRGEDGYTF.

This clonotype was found a few times. The chain carries TRBV5-1 and TRBJ2-4, with 10 bases that match TRBD2. The length of the CDR3 is 14 residues. Germline V gene sequence: CDR1 SGHRS, CDR2 YFSETQ. The V gene end was trimmed by 1 base and the J gene end by 9 bases; junction bases not matched to a gene: 4. In DNA, the CDR3 is TGCGCCAGCAGCTTGATGGAGCGGGAGGGCATTCAGTACTTC. It yields the protein CASSLMEREGIQYF.

This sequence joins TRBV27 and TRBJ1-1; D is ambiguous. The CDR3 length is 13 residues. V gave up 6 bases and J gave up 1 base, with 9 bases separating them. Germline CDR1 is MNHEY and CDR2 is SMNVEV (reference sequence). CDR3 protein: CASREQANTEAFF. DNA for the CDR3: TGTGCCAGCAGAGAACAAGCGAACACTGAAGCTTTCTTT.

The V call is TRBV3-1, the J call TRBJ1-2; D is uncertain. Germline CDR1 reads LGHDT; CDR2 reads YNNKEL (reference sequence). The germline V and J ends were trimmed by 0 bases and 7 bases, with 12 bases remaining between them. The CDR3 sequence is 14 residues long. Here the CDR3 DNA reads TGTGCCAGCAGCCAAGATAGACGCGGAGGTGGCTACACCTTC. Its protein product is CASSQDRRGGGYTF. Full variable domain (remainder filled in from reference TRBV3-1 and TRBJ1-2): DTAVSQTPKYLVTQMGNDKSIKCEQNLGHDTMYWYKQDSKKFLKIMFSYNNKELIINETVPNRFSPKSPDKAHLNLHINSLELGDSAVYFCASSQDRRGGGYTFGSGTRLTVV.

This clonotype was observed a handful of times. The chain employs TRBV29-1 and TRBJ1-1; weak D call: TRBD1 (5 bases). The CDR3 sequence is 11 residues long. Germline values: CDR1 SQVTM, CDR2 ANQGSEA. The V end lost 4 bases, the J end lost 7 bases, and 10 bases lay between the germline ends. DNA of the CDR3: TGCAGCGTTGGGGGACGGAGTGAAGCTTTCTTT. Protein product: CSVGGRSEAFF.

This rearrangement joins TRBV28 to TRBJ2-1; perhaps D is TRBD1 or TRBD2 (5 bases each). CDR3 size: 15 residues. Per germline, CDR1 MDHEN and CDR2 SYDVKM. Trimming removed 6 bases from V and 4 bases from J, with 16 bases in between. The CDR3 region has the DNA TGTGCCAGCAGCGAAGTGGGGGTCCGGTACAATGAGCAGTTCTTC. Encoded protein: CASSEVGVRYNEQFF.